The 3 T cell receptor beta chains below come from one sample, sequenced in a study of blood T cell repertoires in COVID-19. The table came from immunoSEQ multiplex PCR; TCRdb's copy has only in-frame clones and leaves some out. The table records around 250,000 clones, approximately 90% of them present only once. Sequencing used PBMCs or T cells enriched from blood (not recorded which). These receptors were taken from a man in his late teens or twenties who had recovered from COVID-19.

The chain uses TRBV4-1 and TRBJ1-1; unclear D gene. CDR1 is MGHRA and CDR2 is YSYEKL in the germline V gene. V was clipped by 4 bases and J by 6 bases, with 18 bases between them. The CDR3 sequence is 15 residues long. The CDR3 reads CASSLPEGIQSEAFF. CDR3 sequence (DNA): TGCGCCAGCAGCCTCCCGGAGGGTATACAATCTGAAGCTTTCTTT.

This chain's CDR3 is CSVNRELGSTEAFF. The DNA for the CDR3 is TGCAGCGTGAACAGGGAGTTGGGGAGCACTGAAGCTTTCTTT. V gene TRBV29-1 combines with J gene TRBJ1-1, with a tentative D call TRBD1 (6 bases). The germline V gene has CDR1 SQVTM and CDR2 ANQGSEA. The CDR3 is made up of 14 amino acids. V lost 6 bases and J lost 4, with 18 bases in between.

The chain joins TRBV19 to TRBJ2-7; 13 nucleotides line up with TRBD2. This CDR3 has 17 amino acids. Germline CDR1 LNHDA, CDR2 SQIVND (reference sequence). Trimming at V came to 5 bases and at J to 2 bases, leaving 9 bases not matched to a gene. Written as DNA, the CDR3 is TGTGCCAGTAGTCCAGTAGGACTAGCGGGAGACCCCTACGAGCAGTACTTC. Encoded protein: CASSPVGLAGDPYEQYF.